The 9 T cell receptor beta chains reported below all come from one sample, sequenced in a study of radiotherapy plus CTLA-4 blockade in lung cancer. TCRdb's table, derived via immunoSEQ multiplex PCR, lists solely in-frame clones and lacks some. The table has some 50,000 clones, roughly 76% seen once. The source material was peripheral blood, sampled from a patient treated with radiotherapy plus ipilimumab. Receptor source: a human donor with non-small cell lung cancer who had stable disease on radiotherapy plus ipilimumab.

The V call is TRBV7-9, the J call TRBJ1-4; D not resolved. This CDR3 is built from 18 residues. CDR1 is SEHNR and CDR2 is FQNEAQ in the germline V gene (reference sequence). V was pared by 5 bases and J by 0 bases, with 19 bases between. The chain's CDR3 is CASSTLGWRETTNEKLFF. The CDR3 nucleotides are TGTGCCAGCAGCACCTTGGGGTGGAGGGAAACAACTAATGAAAAACTGTTTTTT. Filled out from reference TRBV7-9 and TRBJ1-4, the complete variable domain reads DTGVSQNPRHKITKRGQNVTFRCDPISEHNRLYWYRQTLGQGPEFLTYFQNEAQLEKSRLLSDRFSAERPKGSFSTLEIQRTEQGDSAMYLCASSTLGWRETTNEKLFFGSGTQLSVL.

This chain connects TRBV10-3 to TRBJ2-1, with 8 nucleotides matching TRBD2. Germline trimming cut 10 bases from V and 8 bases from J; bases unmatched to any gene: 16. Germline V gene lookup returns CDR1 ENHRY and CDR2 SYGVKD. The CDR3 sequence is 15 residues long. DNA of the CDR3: TGTGCCACAGGGGCCGGACTAGCAAGTTTCGATGAGCAGTTCTTC. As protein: CATGAGLASFDEQFF.

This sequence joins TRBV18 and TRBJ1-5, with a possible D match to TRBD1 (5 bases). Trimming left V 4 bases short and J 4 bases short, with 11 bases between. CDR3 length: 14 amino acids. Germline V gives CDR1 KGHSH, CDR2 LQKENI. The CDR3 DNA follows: TGTGCCAGCTCACTGGGGCAGCTAAATCAGCCCCAGCATTTT. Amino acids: CASSLGQLNQPQHF.

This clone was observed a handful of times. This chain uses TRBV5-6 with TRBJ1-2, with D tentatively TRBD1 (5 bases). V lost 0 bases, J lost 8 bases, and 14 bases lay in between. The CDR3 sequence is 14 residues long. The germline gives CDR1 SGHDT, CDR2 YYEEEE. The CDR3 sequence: CASSLALGLQGYTF. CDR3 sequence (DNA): TGTGCCAGCAGCTTGGCCTTGGGACTCCAGGGCTACACCTTC.

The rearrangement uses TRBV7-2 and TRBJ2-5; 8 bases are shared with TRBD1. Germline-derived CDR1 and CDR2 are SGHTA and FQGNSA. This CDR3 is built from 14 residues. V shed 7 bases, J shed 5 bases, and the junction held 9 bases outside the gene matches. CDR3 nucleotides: TGTGCCAGCACCCTTGACAGGGGTTCGGAGACCCAGTACTTC. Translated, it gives CASTLDRGSETQYF.

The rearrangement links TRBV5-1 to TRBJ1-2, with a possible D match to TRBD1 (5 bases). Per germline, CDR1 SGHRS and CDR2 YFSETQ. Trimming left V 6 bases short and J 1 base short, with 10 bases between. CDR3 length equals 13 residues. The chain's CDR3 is CASTGTFNYGYTF. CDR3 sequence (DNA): TGCGCCAGCACCGGGACGTTTAACTATGGCTACACCTTC.

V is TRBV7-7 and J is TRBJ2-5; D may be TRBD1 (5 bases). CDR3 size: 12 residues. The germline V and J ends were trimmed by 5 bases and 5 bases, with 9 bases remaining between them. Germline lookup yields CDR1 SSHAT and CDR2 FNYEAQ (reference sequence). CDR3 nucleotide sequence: TGTGCCAGCAGCCCAGGGTTGGAGACCCAGTACTTC. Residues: CASSPGLETQYF.

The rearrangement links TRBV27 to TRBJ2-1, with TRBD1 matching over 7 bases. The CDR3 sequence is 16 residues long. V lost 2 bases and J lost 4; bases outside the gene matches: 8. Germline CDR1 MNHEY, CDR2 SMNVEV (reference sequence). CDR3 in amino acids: CASSLSPGQIYNEQFF. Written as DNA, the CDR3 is TGTGCCAGCAGTTTAAGTCCGGGACAGATATACAATGAGCAGTTCTTC.

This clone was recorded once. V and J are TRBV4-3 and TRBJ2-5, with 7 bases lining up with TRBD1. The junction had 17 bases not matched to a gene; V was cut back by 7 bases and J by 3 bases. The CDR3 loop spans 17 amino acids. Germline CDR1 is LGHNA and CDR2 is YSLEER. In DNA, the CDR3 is TGCGCCAGCATACAAAGGGACAGTCGAGGGAGAAAAGAGACCCAGTACTTC. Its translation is CASIQRDSRGRKETQYF.